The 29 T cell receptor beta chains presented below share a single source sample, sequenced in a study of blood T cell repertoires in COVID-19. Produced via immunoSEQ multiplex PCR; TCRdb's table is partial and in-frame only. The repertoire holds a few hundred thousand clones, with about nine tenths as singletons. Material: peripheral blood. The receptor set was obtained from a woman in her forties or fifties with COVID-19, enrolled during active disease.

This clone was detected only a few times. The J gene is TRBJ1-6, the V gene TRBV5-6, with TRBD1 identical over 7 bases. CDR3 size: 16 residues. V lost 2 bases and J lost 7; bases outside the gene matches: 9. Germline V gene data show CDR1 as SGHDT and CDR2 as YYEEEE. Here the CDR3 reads CASSFNRGVRNSPLHF. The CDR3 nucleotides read TGTGCCAGCAGCTTCAACAGGGGAGTTCGGAATTCACCCCTCCACTTT.

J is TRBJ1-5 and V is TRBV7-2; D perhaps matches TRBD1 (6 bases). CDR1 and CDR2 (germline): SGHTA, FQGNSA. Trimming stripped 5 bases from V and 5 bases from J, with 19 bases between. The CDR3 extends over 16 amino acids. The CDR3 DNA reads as TGTGCCAGCAGCCAACGCCTAGGGGACAAGGATCAGCCCCAGCATTTT. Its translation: CASSQRLGDKDQPQHF.

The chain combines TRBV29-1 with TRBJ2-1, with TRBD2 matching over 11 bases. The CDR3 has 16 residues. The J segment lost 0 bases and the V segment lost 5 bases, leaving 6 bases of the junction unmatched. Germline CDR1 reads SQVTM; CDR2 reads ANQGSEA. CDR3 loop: CSVKGLADSSYNEQFF. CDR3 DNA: TGCAGCGTTAAGGGACTAGCGGATAGCTCCTACAATGAGCAGTTCTTC.

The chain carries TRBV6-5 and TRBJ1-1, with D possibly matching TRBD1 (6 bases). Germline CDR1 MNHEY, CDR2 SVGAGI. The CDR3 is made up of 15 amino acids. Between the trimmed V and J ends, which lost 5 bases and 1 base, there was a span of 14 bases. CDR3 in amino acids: CASSPQTTGNTEAFF. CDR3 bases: TGTGCCAGCAGTCCCCAAACGACAGGGAACACTGAAGCTTTCTTT.

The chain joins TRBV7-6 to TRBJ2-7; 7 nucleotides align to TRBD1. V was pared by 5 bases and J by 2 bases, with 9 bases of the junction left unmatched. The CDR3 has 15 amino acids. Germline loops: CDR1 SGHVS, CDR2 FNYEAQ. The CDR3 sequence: CASSRTGTETYEQYF. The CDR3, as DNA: TGTGCCAGCAGCCGAACCGGGACAGAGACCTACGAGCAGTACTTC. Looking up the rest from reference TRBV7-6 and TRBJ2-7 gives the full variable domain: GAGVSQSPRYKVTKRGQDVALRCDPISGHVSLYWYRQALGQGPEFLTYFNYEAQQDKSGLPNDRFSAERPEGSISTLTIQRTEQRDSAMYRCASSRTGTETYEQYFGPGTRLTVT.

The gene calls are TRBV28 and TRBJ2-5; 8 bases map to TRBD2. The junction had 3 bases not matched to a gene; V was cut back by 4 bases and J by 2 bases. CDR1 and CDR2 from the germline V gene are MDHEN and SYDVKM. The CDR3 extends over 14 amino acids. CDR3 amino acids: CASSSGGAQETQYF. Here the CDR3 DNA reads TGTGCCAGCAGTTCGGGGGGGGCTCAAGAGACCCAGTACTTC.

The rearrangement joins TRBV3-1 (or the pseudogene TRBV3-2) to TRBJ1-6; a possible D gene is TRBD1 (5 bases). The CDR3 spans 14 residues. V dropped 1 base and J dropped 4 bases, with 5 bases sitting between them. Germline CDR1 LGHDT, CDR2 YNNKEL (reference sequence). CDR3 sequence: CASSQGQYNSPLHF. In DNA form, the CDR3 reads TGTGCCAGCAGCCAAGGACAGTATAATTCACCCCTCCACTTT.

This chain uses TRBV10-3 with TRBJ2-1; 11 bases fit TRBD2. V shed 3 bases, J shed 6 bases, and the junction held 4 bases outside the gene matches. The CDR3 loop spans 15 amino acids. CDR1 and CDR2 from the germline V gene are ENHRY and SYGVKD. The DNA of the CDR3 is TGTGCCATCAGTGATACTAGCGGGAGAATCAATGAGCAGTTCTTC. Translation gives CAISDTSGRINEQFF.

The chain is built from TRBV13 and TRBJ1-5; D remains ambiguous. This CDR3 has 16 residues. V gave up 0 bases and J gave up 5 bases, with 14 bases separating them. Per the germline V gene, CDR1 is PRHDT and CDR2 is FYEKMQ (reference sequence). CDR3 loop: CASSLGGGSSYQPQHF. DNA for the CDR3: TGTGCCAGCAGCTTAGGAGGAGGCAGCTCGTATCAGCCCCAGCATTTT.

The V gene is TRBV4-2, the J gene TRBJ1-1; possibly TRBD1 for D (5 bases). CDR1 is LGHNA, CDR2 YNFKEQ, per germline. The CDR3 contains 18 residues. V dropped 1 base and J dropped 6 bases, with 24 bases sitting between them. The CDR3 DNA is TGTGCCAGCAGCCAAGGTATTTTTAACGGCAGGGCGCAATCTGAAGCTTTCTTT. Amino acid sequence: CASSQGIFNGRAQSEAFF.

The CDR3: CASSDRGRRGYTF. The CDR3 region has the DNA TGTGCCAGCAGTGACAGGGGGCGGCGTGGCTACACCTTC. The V and J genes are TRBV27 and TRBJ1-2; 10 nucleotides align to TRBD1. V lost 5 bases, J lost 7 bases, and 4 bases stayed unmatched. The CDR3 spans 13 residues. The germline V gene has CDR1 MNHEY and CDR2 SMNVEV (reference sequence).

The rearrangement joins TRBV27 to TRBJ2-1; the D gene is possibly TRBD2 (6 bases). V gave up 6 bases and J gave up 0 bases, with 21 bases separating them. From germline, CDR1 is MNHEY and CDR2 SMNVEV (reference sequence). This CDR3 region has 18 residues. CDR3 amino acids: CASRLGGLSRSSYNEQFF. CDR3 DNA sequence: TGTGCCAGCAGGTTGGGGGGTCTTTCCCGTAGCTCCTACAATGAGCAGTTCTTC.

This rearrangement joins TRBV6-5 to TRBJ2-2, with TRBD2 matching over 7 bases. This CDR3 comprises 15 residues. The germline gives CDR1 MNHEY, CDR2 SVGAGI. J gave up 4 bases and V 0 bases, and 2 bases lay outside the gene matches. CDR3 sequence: CASSYSREGTGELFF. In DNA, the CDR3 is TGTGCCAGCAGTTACTCGAGGGAGGGCACCGGGGAGCTGTTTTTT.

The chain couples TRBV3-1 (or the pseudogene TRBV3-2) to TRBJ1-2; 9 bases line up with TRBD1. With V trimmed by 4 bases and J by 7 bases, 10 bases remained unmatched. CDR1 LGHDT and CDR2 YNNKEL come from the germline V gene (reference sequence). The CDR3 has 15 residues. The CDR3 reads CASSPLLTGGGGYTF. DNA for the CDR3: TGTGCCAGCAGCCCATTGCTGACAGGGGGTGGTGGCTACACCTTC.

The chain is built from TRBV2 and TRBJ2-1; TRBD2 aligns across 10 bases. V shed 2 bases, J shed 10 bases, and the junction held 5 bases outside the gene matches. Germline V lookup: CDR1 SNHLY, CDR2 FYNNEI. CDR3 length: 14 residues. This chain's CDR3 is CASSETLAGMEQFF. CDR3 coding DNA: TGTGCCAGCAGTGAAACACTAGCGGGGATGGAGCAGTTCTTC.

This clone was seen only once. CDR3 residues: CASSGPSGPYNEQFF. The CDR3, as DNA: TGTGCCAGCAGCGGACCTAGCGGACCTTACAATGAGCAGTTCTTC. The chain links TRBV9 to TRBJ2-1; 7 bases agree with TRBD2. Germline values: CDR1 SGDLS, CDR2 YYNGEE. The length of the CDR3 is 15 residues. The V gene end was trimmed by 3 bases and the J gene end by 4 bases; junction bases not matched to a gene: 7.

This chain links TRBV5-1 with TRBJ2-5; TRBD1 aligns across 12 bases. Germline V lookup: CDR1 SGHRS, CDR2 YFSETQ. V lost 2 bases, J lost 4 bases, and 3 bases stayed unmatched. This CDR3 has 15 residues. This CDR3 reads CASSLGDRGRETQYF. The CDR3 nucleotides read TGCGCCAGCAGCTTAGGGGACAGGGGGCGAGAGACCCAGTACTTC.

CDR3 in DNA: TGTGCCAGCAGCGGAGACAGGCAAGCTAACTATGGCTACACCTTC. Encoded protein: CASSGDRQANYGYTF. The chain combines TRBV2 with TRBJ1-2; TRBD1 is a possible D gene (6 bases). This CDR3 is 15 amino acids long. Germline CDR1 and CDR2: SNHLY and FYNNEI. Between the trimmed V and J ends, which lost 6 bases and 0 bases, there was a span of 14 bases.

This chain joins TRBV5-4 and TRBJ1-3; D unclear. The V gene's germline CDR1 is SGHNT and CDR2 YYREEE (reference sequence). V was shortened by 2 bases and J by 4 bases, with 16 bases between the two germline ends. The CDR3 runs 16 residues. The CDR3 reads CASSFGRLGWGNTIYF. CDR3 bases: TGTGCCAGCAGCTTTGGACGACTAGGTTGGGGAAACACCATATATTTT.

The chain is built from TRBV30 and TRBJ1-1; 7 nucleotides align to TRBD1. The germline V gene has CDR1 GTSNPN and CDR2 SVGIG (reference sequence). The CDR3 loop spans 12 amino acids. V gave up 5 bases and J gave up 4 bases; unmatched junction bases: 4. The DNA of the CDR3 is TGTGCCTGGCAGGGGGGCCGCACTGAAGCTTTCTTT. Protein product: CAWQGGRTEAFF.

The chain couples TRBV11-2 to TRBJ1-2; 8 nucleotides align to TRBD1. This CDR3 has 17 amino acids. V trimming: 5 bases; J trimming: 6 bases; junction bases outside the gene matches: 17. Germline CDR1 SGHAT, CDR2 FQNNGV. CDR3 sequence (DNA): TGTGCCAGCAGCCCCCTTGCAGGGGGCCTCCGTCTAGATGGCTACACCTTC. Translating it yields CASSPLAGGLRLDGYTF.

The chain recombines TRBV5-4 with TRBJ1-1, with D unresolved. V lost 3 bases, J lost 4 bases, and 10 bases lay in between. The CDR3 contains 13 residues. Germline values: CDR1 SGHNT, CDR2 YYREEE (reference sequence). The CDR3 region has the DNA TGTGCCAGCAGCTCTCCATGGAGCACTGAAGCTTTCTTT. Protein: CASSSPWSTEAFF.

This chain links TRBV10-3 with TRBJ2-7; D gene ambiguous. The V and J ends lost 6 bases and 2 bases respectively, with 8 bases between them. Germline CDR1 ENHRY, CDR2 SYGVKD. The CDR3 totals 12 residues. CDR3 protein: CAISLGPYEQYF. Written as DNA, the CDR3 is TGTGCCATCAGCCTGGGCCCCTACGAGCAGTACTTC.

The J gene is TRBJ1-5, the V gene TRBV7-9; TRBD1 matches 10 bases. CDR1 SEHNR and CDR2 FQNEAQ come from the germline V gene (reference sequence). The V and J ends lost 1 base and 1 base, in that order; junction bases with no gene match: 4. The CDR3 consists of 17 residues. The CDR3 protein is CASSLERTGGSNQPQHF. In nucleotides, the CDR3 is TGTGCCAGCAGCTTAGAACGGACAGGGGGGAGCAATCAGCCCCAGCATTTT.

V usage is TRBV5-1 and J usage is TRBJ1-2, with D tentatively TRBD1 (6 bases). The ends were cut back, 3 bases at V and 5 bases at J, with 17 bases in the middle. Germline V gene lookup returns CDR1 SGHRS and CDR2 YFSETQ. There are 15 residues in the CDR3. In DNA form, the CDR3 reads TGCGCCAGCAGCTCCGGACAGTCCCTCAAATATGGCTACACCTTC. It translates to CASSSGQSLKYGYTF.

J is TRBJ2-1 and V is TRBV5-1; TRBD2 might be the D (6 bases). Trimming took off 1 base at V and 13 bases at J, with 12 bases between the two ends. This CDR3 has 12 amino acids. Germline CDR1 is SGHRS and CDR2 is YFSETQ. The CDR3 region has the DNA TGCGCCAGCAGCTTGACAACTAGCACCCAGTTCTTC. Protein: CASSLTTSTQFF.

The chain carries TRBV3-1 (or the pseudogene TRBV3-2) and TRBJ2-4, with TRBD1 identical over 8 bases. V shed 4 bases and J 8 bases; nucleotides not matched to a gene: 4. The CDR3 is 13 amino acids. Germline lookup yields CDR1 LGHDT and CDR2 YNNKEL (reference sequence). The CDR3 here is CASSLQGADIQYF. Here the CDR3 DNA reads TGTGCCAGCAGCCTGCAGGGGGCGGACATTCAGTACTTC.

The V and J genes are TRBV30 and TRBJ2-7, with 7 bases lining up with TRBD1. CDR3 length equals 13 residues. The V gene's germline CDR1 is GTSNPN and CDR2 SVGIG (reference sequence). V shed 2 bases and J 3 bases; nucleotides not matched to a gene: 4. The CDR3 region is CAWSRGTDYEQYF. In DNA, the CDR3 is TGTGCCTGGAGTCGAGGGACAGACTACGAGCAGTACTTC.

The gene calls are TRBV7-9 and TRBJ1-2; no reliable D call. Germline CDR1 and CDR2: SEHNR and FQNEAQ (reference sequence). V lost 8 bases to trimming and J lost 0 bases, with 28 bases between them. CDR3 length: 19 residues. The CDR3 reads CASATLWESGPQANYGYTF. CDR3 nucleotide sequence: TGTGCCAGCGCAACTCTGTGGGAGAGCGGCCCCCAGGCTAACTATGGCTACACCTTC.